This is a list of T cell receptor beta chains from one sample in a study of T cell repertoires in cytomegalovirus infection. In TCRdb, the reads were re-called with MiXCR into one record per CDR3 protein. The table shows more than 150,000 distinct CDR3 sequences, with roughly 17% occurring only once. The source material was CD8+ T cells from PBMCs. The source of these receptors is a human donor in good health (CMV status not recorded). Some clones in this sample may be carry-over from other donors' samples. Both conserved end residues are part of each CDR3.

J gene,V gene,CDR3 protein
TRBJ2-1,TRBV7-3,CASSLNSGGSYNEQFF
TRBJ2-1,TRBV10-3,CAISESTLTRVYNEQFF
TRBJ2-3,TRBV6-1,CASSGDTRTDTQYF
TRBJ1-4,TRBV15,CATRRRGDPGNEKLFF
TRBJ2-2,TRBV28,CASSSPQRELVGELFF
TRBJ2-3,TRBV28,CASSLMLGGGSTDTQYF
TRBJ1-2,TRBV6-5,CASSYAVEVNYGYTF
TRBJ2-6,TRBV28,CASSFMSTRGPGANVLTF
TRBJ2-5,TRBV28,CASSLVVQETQYF
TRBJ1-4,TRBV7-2,CASSLPRTGRNEKLFF
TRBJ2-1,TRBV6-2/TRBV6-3,CASSGQGHEQFF
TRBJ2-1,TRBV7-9,CASSPRFRDRETYEQFF
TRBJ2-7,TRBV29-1,CSATDLGAYEQYF
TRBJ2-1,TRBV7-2,CASSRGSGNEQFF
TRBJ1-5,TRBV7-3,CASKLKREVNNQPQHF
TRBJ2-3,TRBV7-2,CASSLALERTDTQYF
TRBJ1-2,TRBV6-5,CASSYSATGTNYGYTF
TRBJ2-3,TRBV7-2,CASRDLTDTQYF
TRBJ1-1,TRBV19,CASSPLAHNTEAFF
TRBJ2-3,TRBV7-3,CASSFEGHPTDTQYF
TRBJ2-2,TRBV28,CASSFRTETGELFF
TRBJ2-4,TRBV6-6,CASSPNTGGTLAKNIQYF
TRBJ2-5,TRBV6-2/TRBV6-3,CATMFWTPLDQETQYF
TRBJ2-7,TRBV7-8,CASSPGLAGEQYF
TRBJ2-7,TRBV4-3,CASSQVAQGVYEQYF
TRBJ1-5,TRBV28,CASSSRRGQVHSNQPQHF
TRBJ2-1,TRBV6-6,CATGSPGQGRTEQFF
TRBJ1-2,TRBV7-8,CASSLSSDADGYTF
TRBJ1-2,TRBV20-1,CSAETRGNYGYTF
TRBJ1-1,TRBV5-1,CASSLGDYAEAFF
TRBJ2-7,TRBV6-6,CASRMGLVGVYEQYF
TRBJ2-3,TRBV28,CASVEQGPDTQYF
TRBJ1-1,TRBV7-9,CASSIQSGGWNTEAFF
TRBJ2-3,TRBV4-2,CASSQDLAGHSTDTQYF
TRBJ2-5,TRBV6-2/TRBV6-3,CASSLASYQETQYF
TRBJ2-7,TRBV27,CASSLSSGPYEQYF
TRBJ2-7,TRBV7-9,CASSFPGTTISYEQYF
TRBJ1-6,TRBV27,CASSILGTGNSPLHF
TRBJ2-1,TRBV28,CASSFRTAYNEQFF
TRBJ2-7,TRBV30,CAYHHSDRSYEQYF
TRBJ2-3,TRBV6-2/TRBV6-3,CASSFSDTQYF
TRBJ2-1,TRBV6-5,CASSYEDSNEQFF
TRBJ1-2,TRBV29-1,CSVDELIYGYTF